In this sample, the clone carrying this T cell receptor (beta chain) turned up once. Its specificity is unknown. This entry is derived from a study of shared clonotypes between healthy human individuals. Splitting the CD4+ cells yielded a CD45RA+ naive subset and a CD45RA-negative memory subset. Per germline, CDR1 KGHSH and CDR2 LQKENI. CDR3 length: 15 residues. J lost 5 bases, V lost 3 bases, and 8 bases had no gene match. Profiled with immunoSEQ multiplex PCR; TCRdb holds only in-frame clones, not every one. The sample has roughly 2.4 million clones, approximately 95% seen once. General study results and limits: The four-donor shared clonotypes exceeded non-shared clonotypes in generation probability, with non-shared ones scoring lower.

Sequencing input: naive CD4+ T cells sorted from blood. Stated subset: CD45RA+ positively selected. V gene TRBV18 combines with J gene TRBJ2-7, with 9 bases identical to TRBD1. The TCR comes from a man younger than 35 in good health. The CDR3 DNA sequence: TGTGCCAGCTCACCGGCCCGGACAGGGGAGAACGAGCAGTACTTC. Translation: CASSPARTGENEQYF.